This T cell receptor beta chain was documented in a study of CD8 T cells in ankylosing spondylitis. General study findings and limits: Blood of patients with ankylosing spondylitis appeared to be characterized by a TCR beta motif of about eight highly homologous variants.

Researchers built TCR beta libraries using quantitative 5'-RACE with molecular barcodes. TCRdb reanalysed the 5' RACE reads using MiXCR and keeps one entry per CDR3 protein. This table holds 290,000 or so distinct CDR3 sequences, under 25% found once. This clonotype was seen once. Antigen: not known. This CDR3 has 15 amino acids. V lost 1 base and J lost 3, with 12 bases in between. The germline V gene encodes CDR1 DFQATT and CDR2 SNEGSKA (reference sequence). This receptor was identified in a female donor with ankylosing spondylitis or in good health (not recorded which). The sequencing input was blood, either unsorted or a sorted T cell fraction (not recorded which). This chain joins TRBV20-1 and TRBJ2-2, with no clear D. The CDR3 sequence is CSARVPAVDTGELFF. CDR3 nucleotides: TGCAGTGCTAGAGTCCCGGCGGTGGACACCGGGGAGCTGTTTTTT.